The present entry profiles one TCR beta chain with its context. This sample stems from a study of Ad26.COV2.S vaccination and SARS-CoV-2 variants. Study information: Recipients of Ad26.COV2.S got it intramuscularly, once or twice 56 days apart.

Treatment given: roughly 19 received Ad26.COV2.S at low or high dose, single or two shots; several received placebo; per-sample allocation not given. Samples came from day 63 after the first vaccine or placebo injection. The protocol was immunoSEQ multiplex PCR, while the TCRdb copy is restricted to in-frame clones and leaves out a portion. Among around 320,000 clones, 86% were seen once, and the ten largest hold approximately 2%. With 2 bases removed from V and 5 bases from J, the gap between germline ends came to 19 bases. The CDR3 is made up of 16 amino acids. Germline V gives CDR1 MNHEY, CDR2 SVGAGI.

This receptor was taken from a person aged 18-65 years who received the Ad26.COV2.S COVID-19 vaccine or a placebo. Sample: peripheral blood, taken in a trial of Ad26.COV2.S vaccine versus placebo. The V call is TRBV6-5, the J call TRBJ2-7; D is possibly TRBD1 (5 bases). The CDR3 bases are TGTGCCAGCAGTTACGAGCAGGGTCGATTCGTACACGAGCAGTACTTC. Translated: CASSYEQGRFVHEQYF.